Below are 11 T cell receptor beta chains sequenced from a single sample in a study of response to subunit inactivated influenza vaccine. TCRdb recomputed calls from the RT-PCR reads with MiXCR, one row per CDR3 protein. The sample holds about 190,000 distinct CDR3 sequences, approximately 15% seen once. Sequencing used CD8+ T cells sorted from PBMCs, obtained around 5 days after vaccination. The receptors come from a man aged 50 to 60 who received an inactivated influenza vaccine.

The V gene is TRBV27, the J gene TRBJ2-1; D ambiguous. Germline-derived CDR1 and CDR2 are MNHEY and SMNVEV (reference sequence). Trimming cost V 5 bases and J 0 bases, with 8 bases left between them. The CDR3 spans 14 residues. The CDR3 sequence: CASSLYLSYNEQFF. The CDR3 DNA reads TGTGCCAGCAGTCTTTACCTCTCCTACAATGAGCAGTTCTTC.

The chain joins TRBV9 to TRBJ1-1; 7 nucleotides align to TRBD1. Germline CDR1 is SGDLS and CDR2 is YYNGEE. This CDR3 region has 15 residues. V dropped 3 bases and J dropped 3; count of bases not matched to a gene: 8. CDR3 in DNA: TGTGCCAGCAGCGGCCACAGGGGCGACGACACTGAAGCTTTCTTT. It specifies CASSGHRGDDTEAFF.

This clonotype was counted a few times. V usage is TRBV4-3 and J usage is TRBJ1-1, with D perhaps TRBD1 (5 bases). Germline CDR1 is LGHNA and CDR2 is YSLEER. The CDR3 is 15 residues long. Trimming stripped 0 bases from V and 0 bases from J, with 8 bases between. CDR3 nucleotides: TGCGCCAGCAGCCAAGAATCACAGGTGAACACTGAAGCTTTCTTT. Translating gives CASSQESQVNTEAFF.

This chain joins TRBV5-1 and TRBJ1-2; D perhaps matches TRBD1 (5 bases). The CDR3 is 14 amino acids. V was clipped by 0 bases and J by 4 bases, with 10 bases between them. Germline V lookup: CDR1 SGHRS, CDR2 YFSETQ. The CDR3 protein is CASSLEGTVYGYTF. The CDR3 nucleotides read TGCGCCAGCAGCTTGGAAGGGACTGTCTATGGCTACACCTTC. Full variable domain (remainder filled in from reference TRBV5-1 and TRBJ1-2): KAGVTQTPRYLIKTRGQQVTLSCSPISGHRSVSWYQQTPGQGLQFLFEYFSETQRNKGNFPGRFSGRQFSNSRSEMNVSTLELGDSALYLCASSLEGTVYGYTFGSGTRLTVV.

This chain joins TRBV15 and TRBJ2-3; 8 bases are shared with TRBD1. The CDR3 extends over 15 amino acids. Germline trimming cut 7 bases from V and 2 bases from J; bases unmatched to any gene: 8. The germline CDR1 and CDR2 sequences are LNHNV and YYDKDF (reference sequence). The CDR3, as DNA: TGTGCCACCAAGGGACAGGCCCTCCCCACAGATACGCAGTATTTT. As protein: CATKGQALPTDTQYF.

This clonotype has only a few counts. The chain links TRBV6-1 to TRBJ2-2, with D possibly being TRBD1 (6 bases). Per the germline V gene, CDR1 is MNHNS and CDR2 is SASEGT. The V end lost 4 bases, the J end lost 5 bases, and 14 bases lay between the germline ends. The CDR3 is made up of 15 amino acids. DNA for the CDR3: TGTGCCAGCAGTGCCCGGGCAGGGGATACCGGGGAGCTGTTTTTT. Its protein product is CASSARAGDTGELFF.

At least ten counts were recorded for this clonotype. This sequence joins TRBV4-1 and TRBJ2-1; D ambiguous. Trimming cost V 0 bases and J 0 bases, with 9 bases left between them. CDR1 is MGHRA and CDR2 is YSYEKL in the germline V gene. The CDR3 has 16 amino acids. The CDR3 loop is CASSQERTSSYNEQFF. CDR3 DNA sequence: TGCGCCAGCAGCCAAGAGCGGACGAGCTCCTACAATGAGCAGTTCTTC.

In this sample, this clonotype turned up a few times. This chain connects TRBV7-9 to TRBJ1-5, with D possibly being TRBD1 (5 bases). V was shortened by 0 bases and J by 3 bases, with 6 bases between the two germline ends. Germline CDR1 is SEHNR and CDR2 is FQNEAQ (reference sequence). The CDR3 spans 14 residues. The CDR3 is CASSLAGVNQPQHF. The CDR3 region has the DNA TGTGCCAGCAGCTTAGCAGGGGTCAATCAGCCCCAGCATTTT.

The chain joins TRBV20-1 to TRBJ2-2, with 7 bases identical to TRBD2. Germline assignment: CDR1 DFQATT and CDR2 SNEGSKA (reference sequence). The CDR3 spans 15 residues. V gave up 0 bases and J gave up 0 bases; unmatched junction bases: 1. The CDR3 DNA reads TGCAGTGCTAGAGATCGGGGGGCGAACACCGGGGAGCTGTTTTTT. Its translation: CSARDRGANTGELFF.

The chain combines TRBV9 with TRBJ2-2; the D gene is possibly TRBD2 (6 bases). This CDR3 comprises 15 residues. The V and J ends lost 3 bases and 4 bases respectively, with 13 bases between them. Germline CDR1 and CDR2: SGDLS and YYNGEE. CDR3 sequence (DNA): TGTGCCAGCAGCGCCCTTGGCGGGACCACCGGGGAGCTGTTTTTT. It yields the protein CASSALGGTTGELFF.

About this clonotype: This may stem from a read error, because a much larger clone lies one nucleotide away. The chain links TRBV7-9 to TRBJ2-2; D remains ambiguous. The CDR3 runs 13 residues. Trimming removed 5 bases from V and 5 bases from J, with 9 bases in between. Germline-derived CDR1 and CDR2 are SEHNR and FQNEAQ (reference sequence). The CDR3 spells CASSVGLTGELFF. CDR3 bases: TGTGCCAGCAGCGTAGGGTTAACCGGGGAGCTGTTTTTT.